Here is one T cell receptor beta chain with its context. Study processing details: For nucleated cells, counts were estimated from reference gene primer amplification. The repertoire was sequenced with immunoSEQ multiplex PCR; TCRdb's copy has only in-frame clones and lacks some. V and J calls and clone size are those listed in that table; D and trimming were worked out from the DNA. In the table there are 200,000 to 250,000 clones, about 88% of which are singletons. These data come from a study of blood T cell repertoires in COVID-19. As for the study in general: Samples of COVID-19 (acute and convalescent) were obtained from the United States, Italy and Spain. Nucleic acid was either cDNA or gDNA, and it came from T cells, B-cell-depleted T cells, or PBMCs.

Seattle researchers signed up patients amid active infection and tracked them longitudinally. Germline V gene sequence: CDR1 SGHDT, CDR2 YYEEEE. The ends were cut back, 0 bases at V and 3 bases at J, with 7 bases in the middle. The length of the CDR3 is 14 residues. The clonotype comes from a man in his forties or fifties with COVID-19, enrolled during active disease. The V gene is TRBV5-6, the J gene TRBJ1-5, with D possibly matching TRBD1 (5 bases). The sequencing sample was made of peripheral blood. The chain's CDR3 is CASSLGQPNQPQHF. In DNA form, the CDR3 reads TGTGCCAGCAGCTTGGGACAGCCCAATCAGCCCCAGCATTTT.